A selection of T cell receptor beta chains follows, all from one sample in a study of T cell repertoires in cytomegalovirus infection. A single record per CDR3 protein comes from TCRdb applying MiXCR to the reads. The table records hundreds of thousands of distinct CDR3 sequences, around a tenth of them present only once. Sequencing used PBMCs. The source is a human donor in good health (CMV status not recorded). Some clones in this sample may be carry-over from other donors' samples. Each CDR3 is given with its conserved first and last residue. The order of the fields is clone size, V gene, D gene, J gene, CDR3 DNA, CDR3 protein. A D gene is named only where the DNA matches it firmly. Some rows have no size entry. The others give once, few or many, or a class for an expanded clone.

size: .; V: TRBV7-8; D: TRBD2; J: TRBJ2-7; DNA: TGTGCCAGCAGCGGCGGACTAGCGAACTCCTACGAGCAGTACTTC; CDR3: CASSGGLANSYEQYF
size: few; V: TRBV27; D: .; J: TRBJ1-4; DNA: TGTGCCAGCAGTCCCCTAGGGGGGGTTGATGAAAAACTGTTTTTT; CDR3: CASSPLGGVDEKLFF
size: .; V: TRBV20-1; D: .; J: TRBJ1-1; DNA: TGCAGTGCTAGACTGGGGACAACCACTGAAGCTTTCTTT; CDR3: CSARLGTTTEAFF
size: few; V: TRBV11-2; D: .; J: TRBJ1-1; DNA: TGTGCCAGCAGCCGTATCATGAACACTGAAGCTTTCTTT; CDR3: CASSRIMNTEAFF
size: .; V: TRBV6-2/TRBV6-3; D: TRBD1; J: TRBJ2-6; DNA: TGTGCCAGCCGGAGACAGGGGACCTCTGGGGCCAACGTCCTGACTTTC; CDR3: CASRRQGTSGANVLTF
size: .; V: TRBV12-3/TRBV12-4; D: .; J: TRBJ2-3; DNA: TGTGCCAGCAGCCCACTACAGGGACCCACAGATACGCAGTATTTT; CDR3: CASSPLQGPTDTQYF
size: .; V: TRBV28; D: .; J: TRBJ1-1; DNA: TGTGCCAGCAGTTTATTGGGTCTCGGTAGGAACACTGAAGCTTTCTTT; CDR3: CASSLLGLGRNTEAFF
size: .; V: TRBV10-3; D: .; J: TRBJ2-7; DNA: TGTGCCATCAGTGAGGGCCCCTACGAGCAGTACTTC; CDR3: CAISEGPYEQYF
size: many; V: TRBV28; D: .; J: TRBJ2-1; DNA: TGTGCCAGCAGTTTCTTCGGGACCGTGAATGAGCAGTTCTTC; CDR3: CASSFFGTVNEQFF
size: few; V: TRBV3-1; D: TRBD2; J: TRBJ2-2; DNA: TGTGCCAGCAGCCGAACGAGCGGGGGATGGAACACCGGGGAGCTGTTTTTT; CDR3: CASSRTSGGWNTGELFF